Below are 2 T cell receptor beta chains sequenced from a single sample in a study of CD8 T cells in ankylosing spondylitis. TCRdb re-analysed the 5' RACE reads in MiXCR, keeping a single row per CDR3 protein. The sample lists more than 300,000 distinct CDR3 sequences, around a tenth occurring once. What was sequenced was blood, either unsorted or a sorted T cell fraction (not recorded which). The receptors stem from a female donor with ankylosing spondylitis or in good health (not recorded which).

This clonotype was seen ten or more times. The chain couples TRBV20-1 to TRBJ2-7, with 13 bases matching TRBD2. From germline, CDR1 is DFQATT and CDR2 SNEGSKA (reference sequence). CDR3 length: 20 amino acids. With 2 bases clipped from V and 4 bases from J, the junction kept 20 bases outside the gene matches. The CDR3 here is CSARLVSGLAGEKVTYEQYF. The CDR3 DNA reads as TGCAGTGCTAGATTGGTAAGCGGACTAGCGGGAGAAAAAGTCACGTACGAGCAGTACTTC.

In this sample, this clonotype turned up many times. The V call is TRBV20-1, the J call TRBJ2-7; 8 bases map to TRBD1. V shed 6 bases, J shed 6 bases, and the junction held 13 bases outside the gene matches. This CDR3 is built from 14 residues. Germline V CDR1 and CDR2: DFQATT, SNEGSKA (reference sequence). CDR3 amino acids: CSAPLVQGALEQYF. The CDR3 nucleotides are TGCAGTGCACCCCTAGTGCAGGGGGCTCTCGAGCAGTACTTC.